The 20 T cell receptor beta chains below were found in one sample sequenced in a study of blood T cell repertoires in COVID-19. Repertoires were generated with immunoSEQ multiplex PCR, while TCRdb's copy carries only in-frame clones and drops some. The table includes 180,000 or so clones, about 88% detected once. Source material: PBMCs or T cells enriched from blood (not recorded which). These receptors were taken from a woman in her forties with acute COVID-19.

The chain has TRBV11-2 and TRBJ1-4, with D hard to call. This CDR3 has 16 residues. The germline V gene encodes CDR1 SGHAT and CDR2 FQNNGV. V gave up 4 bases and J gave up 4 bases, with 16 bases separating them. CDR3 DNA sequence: TGTGCCAGCAGCTGGACTTCAGGACGCCTTAATGAAAAACTGTTTTTT. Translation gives CASSWTSGRLNEKLFF.

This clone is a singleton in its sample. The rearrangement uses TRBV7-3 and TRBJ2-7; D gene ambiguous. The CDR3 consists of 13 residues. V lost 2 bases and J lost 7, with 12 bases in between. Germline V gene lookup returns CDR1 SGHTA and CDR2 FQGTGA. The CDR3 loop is CASSLEPTQEQYF. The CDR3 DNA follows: TGTGCCAGCAGCTTAGAGCCGACTCAGGAGCAGTACTTC.

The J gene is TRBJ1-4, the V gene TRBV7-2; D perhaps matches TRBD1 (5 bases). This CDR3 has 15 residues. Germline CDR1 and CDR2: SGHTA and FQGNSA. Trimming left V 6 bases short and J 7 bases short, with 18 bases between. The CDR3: CASRRGPGAAEKLFF. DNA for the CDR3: TGTGCCAGCAGACGCGGTCCTGGGGCCGCTGAAAAACTGTTTTTT.

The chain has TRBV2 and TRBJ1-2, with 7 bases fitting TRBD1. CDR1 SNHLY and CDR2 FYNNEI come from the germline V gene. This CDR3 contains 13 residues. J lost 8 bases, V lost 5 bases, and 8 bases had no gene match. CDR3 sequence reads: CASSSDRYNGYTF. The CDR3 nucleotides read TGTGCCAGCAGTTCGGACAGGTATAACGGCTACACCTTC.

The CDR3 bases are TGTGCCAGCAGCGTAGGTCCCGGACAGGGGGAGAGGGGCACTGAAGCTTTCTTT. It encodes CASSVGPGQGERGTEAFF. This chain uses TRBV9 with TRBJ1-1; 10 bases align to TRBD1. With V trimmed by 0 bases and J by 4 bases, 12 bases remained unmatched. The CDR3 loop spans 18 amino acids. The germline V gene has CDR1 SGDLS and CDR2 YYNGEE.

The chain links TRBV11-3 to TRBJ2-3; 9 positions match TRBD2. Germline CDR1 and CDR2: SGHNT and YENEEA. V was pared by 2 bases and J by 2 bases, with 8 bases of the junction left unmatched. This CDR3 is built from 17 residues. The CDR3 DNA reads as TGTGCCAGCAGCTTAAGGGCGGGAGGGCCGTCCACAGATACGCAGTATTTT. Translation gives CASSLRAGGPSTDTQYF. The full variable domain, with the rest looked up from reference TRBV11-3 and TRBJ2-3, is EAGVVQSPRYKIIEKKQPVAFWCNPISGHNTLYWYLQNLGQGPELLIRYENEEAVDDSQLPKDRFSAERLKGVDSTLKIQPAELGDSAVYLCASSLRAGGPSTDTQYFGPGTRLTVL.

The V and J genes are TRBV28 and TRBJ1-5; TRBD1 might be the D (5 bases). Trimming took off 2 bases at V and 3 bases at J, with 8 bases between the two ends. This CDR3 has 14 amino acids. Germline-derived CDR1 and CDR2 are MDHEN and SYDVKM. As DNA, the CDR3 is TGTGCCAGCAGTTTAGCAGGGATCAATCAGCCCCAGCATTTT. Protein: CASSLAGINQPQHF.

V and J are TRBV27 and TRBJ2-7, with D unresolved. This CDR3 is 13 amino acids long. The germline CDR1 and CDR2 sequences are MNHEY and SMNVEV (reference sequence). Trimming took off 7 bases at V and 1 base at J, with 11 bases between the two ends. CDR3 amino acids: CASKFSGSYEQYF. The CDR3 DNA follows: TGTGCCAGCAAGTTCTCGGGTTCCTACGAGCAGTACTTC.

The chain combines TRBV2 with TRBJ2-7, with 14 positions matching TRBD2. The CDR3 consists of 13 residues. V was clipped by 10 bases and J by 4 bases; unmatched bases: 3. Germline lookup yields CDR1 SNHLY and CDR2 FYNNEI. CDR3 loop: CAKGTSGRYEQYF. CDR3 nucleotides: TGTGCCAAGGGGACTAGCGGGAGATACGAGCAGTACTTC.

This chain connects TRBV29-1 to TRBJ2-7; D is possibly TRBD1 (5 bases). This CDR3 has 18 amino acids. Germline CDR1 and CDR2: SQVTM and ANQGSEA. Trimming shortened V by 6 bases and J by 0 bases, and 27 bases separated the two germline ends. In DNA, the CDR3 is TGCAGCGTCGCTGGAGTTCCCTTTGACAGCGATTTCTCCTACGAGCAGTACTTC. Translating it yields CSVAGVPFDSDFSYEQYF.

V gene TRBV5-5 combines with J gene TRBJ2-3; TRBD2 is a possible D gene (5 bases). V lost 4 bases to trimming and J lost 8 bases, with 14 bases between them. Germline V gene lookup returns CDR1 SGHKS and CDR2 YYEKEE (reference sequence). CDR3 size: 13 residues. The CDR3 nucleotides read TGTGCCAGCAGCGCTTCTAGCCCGGGTACGCAGTATTTT. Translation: CASSASSPGTQYF.

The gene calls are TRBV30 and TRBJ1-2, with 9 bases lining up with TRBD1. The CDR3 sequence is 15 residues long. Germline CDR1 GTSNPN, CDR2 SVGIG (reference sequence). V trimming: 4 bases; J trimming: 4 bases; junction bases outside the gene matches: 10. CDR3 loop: CAWILPWGQGYGYTF. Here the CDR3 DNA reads TGTGCCTGGATCCTGCCGTGGGGACAGGGCTATGGCTACACCTTC. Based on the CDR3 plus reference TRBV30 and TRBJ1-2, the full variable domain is SQTIHQWPATLVQPVGSPLSLECTVEGTSNPNLYWYRQAAGRGLQLLFYSVGIGQISSEVPQNLSASRPQDRQFILSSKKLLLSDSGFYLCAWILPWGQGYGYTFGSGTRLTVV.

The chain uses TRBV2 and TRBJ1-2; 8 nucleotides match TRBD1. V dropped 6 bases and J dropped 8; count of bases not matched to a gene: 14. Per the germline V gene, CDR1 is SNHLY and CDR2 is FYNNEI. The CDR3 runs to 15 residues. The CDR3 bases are TGTGCCAGCAGAACCCCAAGGACAGGGAGGCAAGGCTACACCTTC. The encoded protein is CASRTPRTGRQGYTF.

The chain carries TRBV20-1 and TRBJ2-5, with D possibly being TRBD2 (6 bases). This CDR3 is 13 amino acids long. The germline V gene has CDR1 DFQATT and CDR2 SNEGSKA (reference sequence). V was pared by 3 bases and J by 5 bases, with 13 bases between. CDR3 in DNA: TGCAGTGCTAGTGGAGGGTCGAGGGAGACCCAGTACTTC. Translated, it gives CSASGGSRETQYF.

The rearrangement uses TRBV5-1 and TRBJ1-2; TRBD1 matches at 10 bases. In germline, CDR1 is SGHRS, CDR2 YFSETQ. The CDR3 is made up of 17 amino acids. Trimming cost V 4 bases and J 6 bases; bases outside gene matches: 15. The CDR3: CASSNTPSGTGDDGYTF. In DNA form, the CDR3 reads TGCGCCAGCAGCAATACCCCATCCGGGACAGGGGACGATGGCTACACCTTC. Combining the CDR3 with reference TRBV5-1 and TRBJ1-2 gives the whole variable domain KAGVTQTPRYLIKTRGQQVTLSCSPISGHRSVSWYQQTPGQGLQFLFEYFSETQRNKGNFPGRFSGRQFSNSRSEMNVSTLELGDSALYLCASSNTPSGTGDDGYTFGSGTRLTVV.

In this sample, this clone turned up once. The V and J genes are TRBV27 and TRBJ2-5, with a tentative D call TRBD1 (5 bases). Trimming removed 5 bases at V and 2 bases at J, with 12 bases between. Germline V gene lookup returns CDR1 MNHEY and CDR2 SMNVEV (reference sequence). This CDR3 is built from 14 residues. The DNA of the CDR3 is TGTGCCAGCAGTCCCGATGGGGCACAAGAGACCCAGTACTTC. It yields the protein CASSPDGAQETQYF.

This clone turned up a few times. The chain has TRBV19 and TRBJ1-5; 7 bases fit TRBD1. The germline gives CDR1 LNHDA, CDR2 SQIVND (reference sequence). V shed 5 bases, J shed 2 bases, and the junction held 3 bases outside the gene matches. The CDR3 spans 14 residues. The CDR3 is CASSPDRGNQPQHF. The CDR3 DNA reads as TGTGCCAGTAGTCCCGACAGGGGCAATCAGCCCCAGCATTTT. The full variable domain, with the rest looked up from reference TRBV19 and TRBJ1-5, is DGGITQSPKYLFRKEGQNVTLSCEQNLNHDAMYWYRQDPGQGLRLIYYSQIVNDFQKGDIAEGYSVSREKKESFPLTVTSAQKNPTAFYLCASSPDRGNQPQHFGDGTRLSIL.

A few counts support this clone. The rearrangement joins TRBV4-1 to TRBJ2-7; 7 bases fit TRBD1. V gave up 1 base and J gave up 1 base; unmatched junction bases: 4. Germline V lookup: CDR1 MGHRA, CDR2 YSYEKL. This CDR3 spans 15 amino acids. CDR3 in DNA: TGCGCCAGCAGCCAAGCCGGACAGGCGTCCTACGAGCAGTACTTC. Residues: CASSQAGQASYEQYF.

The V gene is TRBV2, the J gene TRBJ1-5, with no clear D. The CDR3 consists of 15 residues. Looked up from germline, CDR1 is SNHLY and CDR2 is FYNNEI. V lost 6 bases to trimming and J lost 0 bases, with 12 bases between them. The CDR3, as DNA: TGTGCCAGCAGCCCCCGGGGTCTTAGCAATCAGCCCCAGCATTTT. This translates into CASSPRGLSNQPQHF. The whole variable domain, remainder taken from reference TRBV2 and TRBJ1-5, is EPEVTQTPSHQVTQMGQEVILRCVPISNHLYFYWYRQILGQKVEFLVSFYNNEISEKSEIFDDQFSVERPDGSNFTLKIRSTKLEDSAMYFCASSPRGLSNQPQHFGDGTRLSIL.

The CDR3 DNA is TGCGCCAGCAGCCACGGACTAGCGGGTAATGAGCAGTTCTTC. This codes for CASSHGLAGNEQFF. J is TRBJ2-1 and V is TRBV5-1; 11 positions agree with TRBD2. The trim removed 4 bases at V and 7 bases at J, leaving 4 bases unmatched. The CDR3 totals 14 residues. CDR1 is SGHRS, CDR2 YFSETQ, per germline.